The T cell receptor beta chain described here comes from a study of cytomegalovirus exposure and HLA in healthy donors (dated by TCRdb to the late 2010s). Study-wide context: According to an earlier analysis of several hundred of the donors, some 180 million T cells yielded 90 million to 140 million unique TCR beta sequences and about 280 Gb of sequence data. An early release covering roughly 640 HLA-typed donors comprised roughly 300 gigabases of sequencing data and around 80 million unique TCR sequences. Of the roughly 400 genotyped donors, over 70% fell in the genetic ancestry cluster associated with self-reported Caucasian donors. The study was designed to test whether signatures of past pathogen exposure could be identified by cataloging public T cell receptors. The study profiled the T cell repertoires of fewer than 850 subjects by immunosequencing and related them to cytomegalovirus serostatus. In addition to the first cohort of 650 to 750 subjects, a separate validation cohort of 120 different subjects was used. High-throughput TCR immunosequencing, statistical association of individual TCRs with disease status, and machine learning were combined to predict cytomegalovirus infection status. A later analysis re-analyzed previously published TCR beta repertoires from 550 to 700 donors and added high-resolution HLA genotyping to study TCR occurrence patterns. The later analysis used no new phenotypic data to find candidate immune exposures, relying instead on TCR beta sequences and their occurrence across donors. An earlier analysis of roughly 580 of the donors used high-throughput TCR beta sequencing to judge whether each TCR beta V gene segment behaved as functional or pseudogenic. Donor age, sex, ethnicity and CMV serostatus were compiled alongside the repertoire data. In a later genetic analysis, genome-wide SNP genotypes for about 55% of the roughly 700 donors were used, and that subset was treated as a discovery cohort. Every repertoire in the discovery cohort had been generated on one and the same sequencing platform. HLA typing covered class I and class II loci at four-digit resolution. Typing coverage varied by locus: about 620-630 donors for A, B, C, DRB1 and DQB1; roughly 560 for DQA1; over 600 for DPA1; approximately 450 for DPB1. Because of strong linkage in the cohort, five DR-DQ haplotypes were treated as single units for association and clustering. Among about 400 genotyped donors of the cohort, an average of roughly 230,000 unique TCR beta nucleotide sequences was sequenced per donor, of which 15% to 20% were non-productive.

Library construction relied on the immunoSEQ multiplex PCR assay. For the multiplex PCR, a mixture combining 60 forward primers for TCR Vbeta segments and 13 reverse primers for TCR Jbeta segments was used. A multiplex PCR assay on genomic DNA amplified the CDR3 region of rearranged TCR beta genes. Amplified TCR beta libraries were sequenced as 87-base-pair reads on the Illumina HiSeq System. Under the source paper's analysis protocol: In a later analysis, some 80 million unique TCR beta chains were counted across the roughly 670 repertoires, and about 9.9 million of these chains were shared by at least two donors. To remove PCR and sequencing errors, raw reads were error-corrected and collapsed into unique sequences using a nearest-neighbor algorithm that merged closely related sequences. V, D and J gene segments were assigned by aligning CDR3 sequences to IMGT reference sequences. Each retained sequence needed at least a six-nucleotide match to both a V gene segment and a J gene segment. A rearrangement counted as productive if the CDR3 had no stop codons and remained in frame with V and J, and every other rearrangement counted as non-productive. Following IMGT convention, CDR3 was defined as the stretch from the second conserved V-encoded cysteine up to the conserved J-encoded phenylalanine. The earlier analysis of 450 to 750 of the donors excluded any sequence lacking an unambiguous match to a single V gene segment. In an earlier analysis of about 590 of the donors, a V segment was called functional when productive rearrangements were above 56.7%, and segregating when the standard deviation between donors exceeded 5%. A statistical classification framework was built for diagnosing cytomegalovirus status from the catalog of TCR beta chain sequences. In a later analysis, V and J genes were assigned by comparing TCR nucleotide sequences against IMGT/GENE-DB human TR gene sequences. The TCRdist pipeline was used in a later analysis to assign CDR3 sequences and most-parsimonious VDJ recombination scenarios. A later analysis defined each TCR beta chain by its CDR3 amino acid sequence plus V-gene family, and excluded reads lacking a unique V-gene family. As a way to deal with suspected cross-contamination and a sequencing artifact, a later analysis dropped nearly 600 nucleotide sequences that were highly shared and had low generation probability. A later analysis calculated a clonal expansion index for each public chain from normalized within-repertoire ranks of inferred template counts. In a later analysis, generation probabilities were computed using a VDJ recombination model fitted to out-of-frame rearrangements, and the results were checked against IGoR. A later analysis scored TCR-TCR, TCR-HLA and TCR-CMV co-occurrence with hypergeometric tests, applying a repertoire-size bias correction to TCR pairs. To estimate false discovery rates, a later analysis permuted the HLA or CMV assignments 20 times. A later analysis grouped co-occurring TCRs with DBSCAN, adding TCRdist sequence similarity when clustering within HLA-allele-positive subsets. Repertoires with fewer than 30,000 or more than 120,000 public chains, plus five repertoires with anomalous nucleotide sharing, were excluded from co-occurrence clustering. TCRdb took this table from immuneACCESS and kept in-frame rearrangements with V and J called. Such tables lack part of the clones; where checked against another copy, unresolved V genes explain under half of the gap, and the rest is unexplained. From that table come the V and J calls and clone size; the DNA was used to work out D and trimming. The sample table records roughly 120,000 clones; around 80% of these occur just once. The top ten constitute under 0.3% of the sample.

What the study reported, not specific to this receptor: Linkage disequilibrium might explain the correlated functional status among segregating V segments, but an unknown experimental factor could not be excluded. A later analysis found that HLA-associated TCR beta chains were more clonally expanded and had lower generation probabilities than equally common non-associated chains. When HLA alleles, especially DR and DQ, strongly co-occurred, attributing TCR associations to individual alleles was difficult. In a later analysis, TCR association rates were found to vary across HLA loci, with the most associated TCRs seen for DRB1 alleles and the fewest for HLA-C alleles. The sequencing pipeline was judged likely to have produced a cluster of highly shared sequence variants as a technical artifact. Because counts were too low, more than 15 rarely observed V segments, including chromosome 9 orphons, were left out of the earlier analysis of approximately 580 of the donors. Because the 87-base-pair reads could not distinguish some IMGT-functional V segments, including TRBV6-2 and TRBV6-3, those segments were excluded. While some public TCRs were present in many individuals, most TCR sequences turned up only very rarely across donors. In an earlier analysis of approximately 590 of the donors, most TCR beta V segments appeared in productive rearrangements about 87% or about 30% of the time, broadly matching IMGT annotations. According to a later analysis, parvovirus B19, influenza, CMV and Epstein-Barr virus appeared linked to several top co-occurrence clusters. The cohort was sequenced for TCR beta chains only, and without alpha or paired-chain data the features that could be detected were limited. The classifier was reported to diagnose cytomegalovirus status with high specificity and sensitivity in both the original cohort and the validation cohort. The study gave a list of under 200 TCR beta chains associated with cytomegalovirus. A few of the identified cytomegalovirus-associated TCR beta chains were confirmed in vitro to be specific for cytomegalovirus antigens. A further reported finding was that TCR beta sequences accurately predicted the HLA-A and HLA-B alleles for most subjects in the first cohort. A later analysis associated approximately 17,000 TCR beta sequences with specific HLA alleles at a false discovery rate of 0.05. CMV serostatus was the only immune exposure information available for the cohort. It was suggested by the authors that the approach could potentially be generalized to other disease states and immunological phenotypes. HLA typing was unavailable for some donors at each locus, so association tests used only the typed subset. According to a later genetic analysis, donors in an Asian-associated ancestry cluster had fewer N-insertions in productive TCRs than the approximately 610-donor mean. Presence/absence analyses assumed roughly uniform sequencing depth across donors, an assumption that may not hold. V-gene and J-gene trimming of TCR beta chains was associated with a missense DCLRE1C variant in a later genetic analysis, and the association was replicated in an independent cohort. In a later analysis, most CMV-associated TCR beta chains were found to appear HLA-restricted, with HLA associations seemingly driven largely by CMV exposure.

Remarks on this clone: What antigen it recognizes has not been identified. No quality values exist for individual bases; no much larger clone is one base distant.

V and J are trimmed by 5 bases and 2 bases, and the gene matches miss 10 bases of the junction. CDR1 and CDR2, per the germline V gene (reference sequence), are LNHDA and SQIVND. From the cysteine through the phenylalanine, the CDR3 covers 16 amino acids. The kept DNA is CDR3 alone, 48 bases in frame from the first base. The cohort consisted of 650 to 700 healthy bone marrow donors. At the time of sampling, all cohort members were nominally healthy, though unrecorded immune exposures were likely present. The donor was CMV seronegative and belonged to the group of 350 or so seronegative cohort members. Every donor gave a peripheral blood sample, and the peripheral blood mononuclear cells from that sample were used for TCR beta sequencing. Genomic DNA extraction from the blood cell samples was performed with the Qiagen DNeasy Blood Extraction Kit.

Recombination joined TRBV19 with TRBJ2-7; TRBD1 fits 9 bases in the junction. The sequence was obtained from a man aged 45-65 years in good health and CMV-seronegative. The source material was PBMCs. The CDR3 is CASSPRSRTGAYEQYF. The nucleotide sequence is TGTGCCAGTAGTCCACGATCTAGGACAGGGGCCTACGAGCAGTACTTC.